This entry lists 25 T cell receptor beta chains sequenced from one sample in a study of T cells after yellow fever vaccination. In TCRdb, the 5' RACE reads were re-called with MiXCR into one record per CDR3 protein. In the table there are about 320,000 distinct CDR3 sequences, 3.5% to 5% of which are singletons. Specimen: PBMCs, collected 15 days after the yellow fever booster vaccination. The receptors originated from a man aged 18 to 30 who received the YFV17D yellow fever vaccine.

This clonotype was seen a single time. This sequence joins TRBV5-3 and TRBJ2-5, with D possibly matching TRBD1 (6 bases). TRBV5-3 is an open reading frame whose function is uncertain. CDR3 length equals 19 residues. Deletions cut 4 bases from V and 4 bases from J, with 29 bases between. CDR3 coding DNA: TGTGCCAGAAGCCGAAGGGACACCCAGCGGTCCCGACGGGGAGAGACCCAGTACTTC. As protein: CARSRRDTQRSRRGETQYF.

The chain joins TRBV7-6 to TRBJ2-5; D may be TRBD2 (6 bases). V was pared by 5 bases and J by 2 bases, with 15 bases between. Per the germline V gene, CDR1 is SGHVS and CDR2 is FNYEAQ. This CDR3 spans 15 amino acids. CDR3 in amino acids: CASSPWAGRQETQYF. The CDR3 DNA sequence: TGTGCCAGCAGCCCTTGGGCGGGGAGACAAGAGACCCAGTACTTC.

V is TRBV7-2 and J is TRBJ1-5; D gene uncertain. The CDR3 consists of 14 residues. CDR1 is SGHTA and CDR2 is FQGNSA in the germline V gene. V was trimmed by 3 bases and J by 7 bases, leaving 13 bases between them. The CDR3 reads CASSFTGQEQPQHF. CDR3 sequence (DNA): TGTGCCAGCAGCTTTACTGGTCAGGAGCAGCCCCAGCATTTT.

A remark on this clonotype: This may be a read error, as it is one base from a much larger clone. CDR3 in DNA: TGTGCCAGCATCCAGGGGGGGCGTATGAACACTGAAGCTTTCTTT. Translating gives CASIQGGRMNTEAFF. The chain carries TRBV7-2 and TRBJ1-1; 7 positions match TRBD1. V lost 7 bases and J lost 0; bases outside the gene matches: 8. In germline, CDR1 is SGHTA, CDR2 FQGNSA. The CDR3 has 15 amino acids.

This clonotype was seen many times. The chain couples TRBV20-1 to TRBJ1-2; D not certain. In germline, CDR1 is DFQATT, CDR2 SNEGSKA (reference sequence). The CDR3 runs to 9 residues. With 5 bases removed from V and 8 bases from J, the gap between germline ends came to 6 bases. DNA for the CDR3: TGCAGTGCTCCAGAGGGCTACACCTTC. This encodes CSAPEGYTF.

This rearrangement joins TRBV10-3 to TRBJ1-3, with D hard to call. The CDR3 runs to 14 residues. V was clipped by 6 bases and J by 0 bases, with 9 bases between them. Germline values: CDR1 ENHRY, CDR2 SYGVKD. The CDR3 sequence is CAIRGQTSGNTIYF. In DNA form, the CDR3 reads TGTGCCATCAGGGGCCAGACCTCTGGAAACACCATATATTTT.

The genes are TRBV12-3 or TRBV12-4 and TRBJ1-3; D not resolved. V was cut by 7 bases and J by 4 bases, with 8 bases left in between. CDR3 size: 12 residues. The CDR3, as DNA: TGTGCCAGCAAAATTTCCGGAAACACCATATATTTT. It encodes CASKISGNTIYF.

As concerns this clonotype: Possible read error: a much larger clone is one base away. The CDR3 DNA sequence: TGCGCCAGCAGCCAAGATCCCCAGGGGCAAGAGGCCCAGTACTTC. Protein product: CASSQDPQGQEAQYF. The gene calls are TRBV4-3 and TRBJ2-5; D might be TRBD1 (6 bases). The CDR3 is 15 residues long. Germline-derived CDR1 and CDR2 are LGHNA and YSLEER.

This clonotype was detected ten times or more. The rearrangement joins TRBV6-5 to TRBJ1-2, with unresolved D. Germline values: CDR1 MNHEY, CDR2 SVGAGI. This CDR3 contains 14 residues. Trimming cost V 5 bases and J 4 bases, with 14 bases left between them. CDR3 DNA: TGTGCCAGCAGTCCCGACACACCGCTCTATGGCTACACCTTC. It codes for CASSPDTPLYGYTF.

This clonotype was detected a few times. The chain links TRBV10-3 to TRBJ2-3, with 8 nucleotides matching TRBD1. CDR1 ENHRY and CDR2 SYGVKD come from the germline V gene. The V and J ends lost 4 bases and 2 bases, in that order; junction bases with no gene match: 2. The CDR3 is 14 residues long. This CDR3 is CAISGTGTTDTQYF. The CDR3 DNA follows: TGTGCCATCAGTGGGACAGGGACCACAGATACGCAGTATTTT.

There are a few counts of this clonotype. J is TRBJ2-1 and V is TRBV2; D is possibly TRBD2 (5 bases). Trimming left V 4 bases short and J 7 bases short, with 17 bases between. The length of the CDR3 is 15 residues. In germline, CDR1 is SNHLY, CDR2 FYNNEI. CDR3 nucleotide sequence: TGTGCCAGCAGTGCCCTGAATCGGGGATCGAATGAGCAGTTCTTC. Its protein product is CASSALNRGSNEQFF.

The table lists this clonotype with a few counts. The chain recombines TRBV28 with TRBJ1-6, with a tentative D call TRBD1 (5 bases). From germline, CDR1 is MDHEN and CDR2 SYDVKM. The CDR3 runs to 16 residues. Between the trimmed V and J ends, which lost 8 bases and 2 bases, there was a span of 16 bases. The CDR3 sequence is CASRSGGFTYNSPLHF. CDR3 nucleotide sequence: TGTGCCAGCCGCTCCGGGGGTTTCACCTATAATTCACCCCTCCACTTT. The full variable domain, completed using reference TRBV28 and TRBJ1-6, is DVKVTQSSRYLVKRTGEKVFLECVQDMDHENMFWYRQDPGLGLRLIYFSYDVKMKEKGDIPEGYSVSREKKERFSLILESASTNQTSMYLCASRSGGFTYNSPLHFGNGTRLTVT.

This clonotype was seen ten or more times. The chain has TRBV24-1 and TRBJ1-6; 10 bases map to TRBD1. The ends lost 2 bases at V and 7 bases at J; junction bases unmatched: 4. The CDR3 covers 16 residues. Germline-derived CDR1 and CDR2 are KGHDR and SFDVKD. CDR3 residues: CATSDSKGQGNSPLHF. DNA of the CDR3: TGTGCCACCAGTGATTCCAAGGGACAGGGGAATTCACCCCTCCACTTT.

The chain joins TRBV5-5 to TRBJ2-7; D might be TRBD1 (6 bases). CDR1 is SGHKS and CDR2 is YYEKEE in the germline V gene (reference sequence). The germline V and J ends were trimmed by 3 bases and 3 bases, with 16 bases remaining between them. The CDR3 extends over 15 amino acids. DNA of the CDR3: TGTGCCAGCAGCTGGGGGCAGAAGCTTTTCTACGAGCAGTACGTC. It is translated as CASSWGQKLFYEQYV.

This clonotype was detected ten times or more. This chain connects TRBV5-1 to TRBJ1-1, with D uncertain. This CDR3 contains 15 residues. Trimming took 3 bases from V and 3 from J, leaving 15 bases between them. Germline-derived CDR1 and CDR2 are SGHRS and YFSETQ. CDR3 region: CASSWNNPRDTEAFF. The CDR3 DNA is TGCGCCAGCAGCTGGAATAACCCCCGGGACACTGAAGCTTTCTTT. The complete variable domain, with remaining parts taken from reference TRBV5-1 and TRBJ1-1, reads KAGVTQTPRYLIKTRGQQVTLSCSPISGHRSVSWYQQTPGQGLQFLFEYFSETQRNKGNFPGRFSGRQFSNSRSEMNVSTLELGDSALYLCASSWNNPRDTEAFFGQGTRLTVV.

V usage is TRBV6-5 and J usage is TRBJ1-2; 9 nucleotides align to TRBD1. The ends lost 6 bases at V and 4 bases at J; junction bases unmatched: 12. This CDR3 is built from 16 residues. Germline V lookup: CDR1 MNHEY, CDR2 SVGAGI. CDR3 region: CASSPLTGQGSYGYTF. DNA for the CDR3: TGTGCCAGCAGCCCCTTAACGGGACAGGGATCCTATGGCTACACCTTC.

This clonotype appeared many times. The chain joins TRBV10-3 to TRBJ1-2, with D tentatively TRBD1 (5 bases). The length of the CDR3 is 15 residues. Trimming took 3 bases from V and 0 from J, leaving 11 bases between them. Germline CDR1 is ENHRY and CDR2 is SYGVKD. In nucleotides, the CDR3 is TGTGCCATCAGTGACCGGGACCCAGCTAACTATGGCTACACCTTC. It codes for CAISDRDPANYGYTF.

This clonotype occurred a few times. The rearrangement joins TRBV6-6 to TRBJ1-4, with unresolved D. Trimming took off 7 bases at V and 10 bases at J, with 16 bases between the two ends. Germline V CDR1 and CDR2: MNHNY, SVGAGI (reference sequence). The CDR3 runs to 13 residues. CDR3 in amino acids: CASIGTGLVKLFF. CDR3 bases: TGTGCCAGCATTGGTACGGGTCTGGTAAAACTGTTTTTT.

Many counts were recorded for this clonotype. The V and J genes are TRBV11-2 and TRBJ1-1, with 7 bases aligning to TRBD1. The germline gives CDR1 SGHAT, CDR2 FQNNGV. The CDR3 is made up of 15 amino acids. Trimming cost V 5 bases and J 5 bases; bases outside gene matches: 11. The DNA for the CDR3 is TGTGCCAGCAGCGCACGACAGGGCCGGTGGACTGAAGCTTTCTTT. It codes for CASSARQGRWTEAFF.

The chain employs TRBV7-9 and TRBJ2-5, with 12 bases aligning to TRBD2. Germline V gene data show CDR1 as SEHNR and CDR2 as FQNEAQ (reference sequence). V dropped 5 bases and J dropped 5; count of bases not matched to a gene: 6. CDR3 length: 15 residues. In DNA, the CDR3 is TGTGCCAGCAGCCCTTGGACTAGCGGGGAGGAGACCCAGTACTTC. Its protein product is CASSPWTSGEETQYF.

This chain connects TRBV7-2 to TRBJ1-1; D perhaps matches TRBD1 (6 bases). The germline V gene encodes CDR1 SGHTA and CDR2 FQGNSA. The CDR3 is made up of 14 amino acids. Trimming left V 6 bases short and J 4 bases short, with 15 bases between. The chain's CDR3 is CASRQQGRGTEAFF. The DNA for the CDR3 is TGTGCCAGCAGACAACAGGGTAGGGGCACTGAAGCTTTCTTT.

This clonotype was seen ten or more times. The V call is TRBV7-3, the J call TRBJ2-1, with 10 bases that match TRBD1. Germline assignment: CDR1 SGHTA and CDR2 FQGTGA. V lost 5 bases and J lost 10; bases outside the gene matches: 11. This CDR3 comprises 15 residues. The CDR3: CASSPRTGGTREQFF. In nucleotides, the CDR3 is TGTGCCAGCAGCCCTCGGACAGGGGGTACACGGGAGCAGTTCTTC.

This clonotype was seen a handful of times. V and J are TRBV7-2 and TRBJ1-5; 7 nucleotides match TRBD1. CDR1 SGHTA and CDR2 FQGNSA come from the germline V gene. V trimming: 3 bases; J trimming: 6 bases; junction bases outside the gene matches: 2. There are 13 residues in the CDR3. The CDR3 is CASSFDRVQPQHF. CDR3 DNA: TGTGCCAGCAGCTTCGACAGGGTTCAGCCCCAGCATTTT.

The chain couples TRBV11-3 to TRBJ2-3; TRBD2 matches 12 bases. The J segment lost 2 bases and the V segment lost 1 base, leaving 7 bases of the junction unmatched. This CDR3 comprises 18 residues. The V gene's germline CDR1 is SGHNT and CDR2 YENEEA. CDR3 loop: CASSLGLRLAGDTDTQYF. CDR3 DNA sequence: TGTGCCAGCAGCTTAGGGCTCCGACTAGCGGGGGACACAGATACGCAGTATTTT.

This clonotype was counted at least ten times. This sequence joins TRBV20-1 and TRBJ2-3, with 10 bases that match TRBD2. The germline gives CDR1 DFQATT, CDR2 SNEGSKA (reference sequence). The CDR3 covers 15 residues. J was trimmed by 5 bases and V by 6 bases; bases with no gene match: 11. CDR3 DNA: TGCAGTGCCGATTCCCTAGCGGGGGAGCAAGATACGCAGTATTTT. Protein product: CSADSLAGEQDTQYF.